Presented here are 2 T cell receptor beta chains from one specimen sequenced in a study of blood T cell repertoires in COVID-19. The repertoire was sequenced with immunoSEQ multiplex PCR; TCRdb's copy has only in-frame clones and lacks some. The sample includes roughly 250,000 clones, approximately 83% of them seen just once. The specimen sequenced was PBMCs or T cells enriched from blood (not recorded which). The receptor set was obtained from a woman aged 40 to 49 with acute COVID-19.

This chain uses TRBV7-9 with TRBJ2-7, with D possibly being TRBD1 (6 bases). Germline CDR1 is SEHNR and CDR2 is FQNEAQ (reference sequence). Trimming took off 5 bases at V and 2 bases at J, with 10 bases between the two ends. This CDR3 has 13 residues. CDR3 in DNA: TGTGCCAGCAGCCACGGGACACCCTACGAGCAGTACTTC. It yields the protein CASSHGTPYEQYF.

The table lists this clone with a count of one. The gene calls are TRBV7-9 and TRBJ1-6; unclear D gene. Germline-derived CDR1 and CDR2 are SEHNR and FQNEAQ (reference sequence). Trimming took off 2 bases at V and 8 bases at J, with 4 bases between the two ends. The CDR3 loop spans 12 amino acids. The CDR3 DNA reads TGTGCCAGCAGCTTAACAGATTCACCCCTCCACTTT. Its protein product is CASSLTDSPLHF.